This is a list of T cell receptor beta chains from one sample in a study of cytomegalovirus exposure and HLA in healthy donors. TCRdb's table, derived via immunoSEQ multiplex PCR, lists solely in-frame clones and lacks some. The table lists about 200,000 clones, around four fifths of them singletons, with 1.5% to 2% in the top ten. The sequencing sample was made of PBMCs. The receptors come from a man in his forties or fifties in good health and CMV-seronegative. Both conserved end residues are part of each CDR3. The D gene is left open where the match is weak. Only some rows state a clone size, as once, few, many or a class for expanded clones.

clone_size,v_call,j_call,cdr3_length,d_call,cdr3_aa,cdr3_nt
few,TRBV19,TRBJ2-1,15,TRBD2,CASSMILAAYNEQFF,TGTGCCAGTAGTATGATCCTAGCGGCGTACAATGAGCAGTTCTTC
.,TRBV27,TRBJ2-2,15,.,CASSSHREGSGELFF,TGTGCCAGCAGTTCGCACAGGGAAGGGTCCGGGGAGCTGTTTTTT
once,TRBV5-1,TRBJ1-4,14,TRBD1,CASSSGTGDEKLFF,TGCGCCAGCAGCTCCGGGACAGGAGATGAAAAACTGTTTTTT
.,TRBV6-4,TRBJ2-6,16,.,CASSDSGGTGANVLTF,TGTGCCAGCAGTGACTCAGGGGGAACTGGGGCCAACGTCCTGACTTTC
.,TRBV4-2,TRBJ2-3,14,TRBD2,CASSQREGGDTQYF,TGTGCCAGCAGCCAGCGGGAGGGCGGAGATACGCAGTATTTT
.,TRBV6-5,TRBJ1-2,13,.,CASSPGFLYGYTF,TGTGCCAGCAGTCCCGGGTTTCTCTATGGCTACACCTTC
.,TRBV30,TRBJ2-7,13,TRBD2,CACALAGGGEQYF,TGTGCCTGCGCCCTAGCGGGAGGCGGTGAGCAGTACTTC
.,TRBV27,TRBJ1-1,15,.,CASSLVGQVNTEAFF,TGTGCCAGCAGCCTTGTGGGACAAGTGAACACTGAAGCTTTCTTT
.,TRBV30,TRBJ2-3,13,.,CAWNRLDTDTQYF,TGTGCCTGGAACCGGCTAGACACAGATACGCAGTATTTT
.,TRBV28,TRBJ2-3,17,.,CASTWAAPQLAIDTQYF,TGTGCCAGCACCTGGGCGGCCCCCCAGCTAGCGATAGATACGCAGTATTTT
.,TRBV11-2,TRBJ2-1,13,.,CASSSQPLGEQFF,TGTGCCAGCAGCTCCCAACCCCTGGGCGAGCAGTTCTTC
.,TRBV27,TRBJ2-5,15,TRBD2,CASSLSGGGRETQYF,TGTGCCAGCAGTTTATCTGGCGGGGGGCGGGAGACCCAGTACTTC
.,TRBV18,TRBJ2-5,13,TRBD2,CASSPTSVETQYF,TGTGCCAGCTCACCGACTAGCGTAGAGACCCAGTACTTC
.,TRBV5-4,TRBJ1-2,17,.,CASSPGTKLFSYSGYTF,TGTGCCAGCAGTCCCGGGACAAAGTTGTTTTCTTACTCTGGCTACACCTTC
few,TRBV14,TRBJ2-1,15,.,CASSPLRVARNEQFF,TGTGCCAGCAGCCCACTGCGGGTCGCGCGCAATGAGCAGTTCTTC
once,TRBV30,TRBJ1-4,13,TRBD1,CAWRGTGNEKLFF,TGTGCCTGGAGAGGGACAGGGAATGAAAAACTGTTTTTT
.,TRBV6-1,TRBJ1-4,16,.,CASSASPMNPNEKLFF,TGTGCCAGCAGTGCGAGCCCTATGAATCCCAATGAAAAACTGTTTTTT
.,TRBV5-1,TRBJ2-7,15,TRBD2,CASSLWAGGPYEQYF,TGCGCCAGCAGCTTGTGGGCGGGAGGGCCATACGAGCAGTACTTC
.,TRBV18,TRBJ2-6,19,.,CASSPQAGLSTSGANVLTF,TGTGCCAGCTCCCCCCAAGCGGGTCTGTCTACCTCTGGGGCCAACGTCCTGACTTTC
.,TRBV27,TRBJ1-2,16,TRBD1,CASTPSGTGPIYGYTF,TGTGCCAGCACCCCTTCGGGGACAGGGCCTATCTATGGCTACACCTTC
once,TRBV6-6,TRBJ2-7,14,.,CASRVTGSAYEQYF,TGTGCCAGCAGGGTTACGGGGTCCGCCTACGAGCAGTACTTC
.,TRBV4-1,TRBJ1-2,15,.,CASSQEGGASYGYTF,TGCGCCAGCAGCCAAGAGGGAGGAGCGTCTTATGGCTACACCTTC
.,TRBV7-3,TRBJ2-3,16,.,CASSLGFGGSADTQYF,TGTGCCAGCAGCTTAGGTTTCGGAGGGTCTGCAGATACGCAGTATTTT
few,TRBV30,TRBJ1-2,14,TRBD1,CAWSKDRVGYGYTF,TGTGCCTGGAGTAAGGACAGGGTCGGCTATGGCTACACCTTC
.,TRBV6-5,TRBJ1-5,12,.,CASSSLNQPQHF,TGTGCCAGCAGTTCCCTCAATCAGCCCCAGCATTTT
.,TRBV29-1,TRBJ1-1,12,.,CSAGRVNTEAFF,TGCAGCGCTGGGAGGGTGAACACTGAAGCTTTCTTT
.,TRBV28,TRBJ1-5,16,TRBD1,CASSLYYGQGNQPQHF,TGTGCCAGCAGTTTATACTATGGACAGGGCAATCAGCCCCAGCATTTT
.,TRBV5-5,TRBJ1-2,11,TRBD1,CATPDRGRYTF,TGTGCCACCCCGGACAGGGGCCGCTACACCTTC
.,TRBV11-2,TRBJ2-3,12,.,CASSFRGDTQYF,TGTGCCAGCAGCTTTAGGGGAGATACGCAGTATTTT
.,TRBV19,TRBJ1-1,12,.,CASSIGALEAFF,TGTGCCAGTAGTATTGGGGCACTTGAAGCTTTCTTT
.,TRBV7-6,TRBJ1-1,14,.,CASSSGLENTEAFF,TGTGCCAGCAGCTCGGGACTGGAGAACACTGAAGCTTTCTTT
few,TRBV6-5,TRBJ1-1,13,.,CASRTDRNTEAFF,TGTGCCAGCAGGACGGACAGGAACACTGAAGCTTTCTTT
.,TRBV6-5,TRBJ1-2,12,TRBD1,CAARDRNYGYTF,TGTGCGGCGCGGGACAGGAACTATGGCTACACCTTC
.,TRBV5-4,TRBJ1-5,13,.,CASSFWGDQPQHF,TGTGCCAGCAGCTTTTGGGGCGACCAGCCCCAGCATTTT
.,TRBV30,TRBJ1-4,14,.,CAWTARTEYEKLFF,TGTGCCTGGACGGCCCGAACGGAGTATGAAAAACTGTTTTTT
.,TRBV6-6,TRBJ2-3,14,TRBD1,CASSLGTGSDTQYF,TGTGCCAGCAGCCTCGGGACAGGGTCAGATACGCAGTATTTT
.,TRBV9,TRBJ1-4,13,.,CASSVDLQGELFF,TGTGCCAGCAGCGTAGACTTACAGGGAGAACTGTTTTTT
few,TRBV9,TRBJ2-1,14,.,CASSLAGQLHEQFF,TGTGCCAGCAGCTTAGCCGGACAGTTACATGAGCAGTTCTTC
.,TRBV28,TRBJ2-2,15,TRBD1,CASTQGTGYTGELFF,TGTGCCAGCACCCAGGGGACAGGGTACACCGGGGAGCTGTTTTTT
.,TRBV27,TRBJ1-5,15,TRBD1,CASSSGQATNQPQHF,TGTGCCAGCAGTTCCGGACAGGCGACCAATCAGCCCCAGCATTTT
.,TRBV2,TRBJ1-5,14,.,CASSVGGVHQPQHF,TGTGCCAGCAGTGTTGGAGGGGTCCATCAGCCCCAGCATTTT
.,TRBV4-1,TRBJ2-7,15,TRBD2,CASSRLGLAGYEQYF,TGCGCCAGCAGCCGCCTGGGACTAGCGGGGTACGAGCAGTACTTC
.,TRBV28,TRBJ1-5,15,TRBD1,CASSFGDRFNQPQHF,TGTGCCAGCAGTTTCGGGGACAGGTTTAATCAGCCCCAGCATTTT
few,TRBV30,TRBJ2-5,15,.,CAWSGPGTSQETQYF,TGTGCCTGGAGTGGCCCCGGGACATCGCAAGAGACCCAGTACTTC
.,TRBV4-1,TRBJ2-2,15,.,CASSQRDWNTGELFF,TGCGCCAGCAGCCAGAGGGACTGGAACACCGGGGAGCTGTTTTTT
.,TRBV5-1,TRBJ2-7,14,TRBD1,CASRTQGSSYEQYF,TGCGCCAGCCGTACACAGGGGAGCTCCTACGAGCAGTACTTC
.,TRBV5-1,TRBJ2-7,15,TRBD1,CASSRPGTGSYEQYF,TGCGCCAGCAGCCGCCCCGGGACAGGGTCCTACGAGCAGTACTTC
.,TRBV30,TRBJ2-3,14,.,CAWSGDKASDTQYF,TGTGCCTGGAGTGGGGACAAGGCCTCAGATACGCAGTATTTT
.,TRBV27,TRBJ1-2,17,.,CASSPRQAWARNYGYTF,TGTGCCAGCAGTCCCCGACAGGCCTGGGCCCGTAACTATGGCTACACCTTC
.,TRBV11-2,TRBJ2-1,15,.,CASGKTSTWLGEQFF,TGTGCCAGCGGCAAAACTTCGACTTGGCTTGGTGAGCAGTTCTTC
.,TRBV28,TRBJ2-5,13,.,CASMGGASQTQYF,TGTGCCAGCATGGGGGGAGCCAGCCAGACCCAGTACTTC
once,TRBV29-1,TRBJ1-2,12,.,CSVADSSGGYTF,TGCAGCGTCGCGGACAGTTCGGGTGGCTACACCTTC
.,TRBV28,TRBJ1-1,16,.,CASSTGTRMTVTEAFF,TGTGCCAGCAGCACCGGGACAAGAATGACTGTCACTGAAGCTTTCTTT
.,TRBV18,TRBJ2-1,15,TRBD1,CASSPGQGAVNEQFF,TGTGCCAGCTCACCGGGGCAGGGGGCCGTCAATGAGCAGTTCTTC